Listed below are T cell receptor beta chains from one sample, sequenced in a study of shared clonotypes between healthy human individuals. Generated by immunoSEQ multiplex PCR, the TCRdb table keeps only in-frame clones and is missing some. The table shows around 2,000,000 clones, with approximately 94% occurring only once. The sequencing input was naive CD8+ T cells sorted from blood. These receptors were obtained from a man between 18 and 35 years old in good health. Both conserved end residues are part of each CDR3. A D gene is named only where the DNA matches it firmly. Size values are once, few and many counts, or a class for expanded clones, and some rows have none.

j_gene | d_gene | abundance | v_gene | CDR3nt | CDR3aa
TRBJ2-7 | . | . | TRBV2 | TGTGCCAGCAGTGAAACGGTGACCCTCTACGAGCAGTACTTC | CASSETVTLYEQYF
TRBJ2-3 | TRBD2 | . | TRBV6-5 | TGTGCCAGCAGTTACTCACTAGCGGGTTTAGATACGCAGTATTTT | CASSYSLAGLDTQYF
TRBJ2-7 | . | . | TRBV6-1 | TGTGCCAGCAGACCCGGGACCGCCTCCTACGAGCAGTACTTC | CASRPGTASYEQYF
TRBJ1-2 | TRBD1 | . | TRBV4-3 | TGCGCCAGCAGCATGGGGGACAGTTCCATGGTACATGGCTACACCTTC | CASSMGDSSMVHGYTF
TRBJ2-3 | TRBD2 | . | TRBV6-5 | TGTGCCAGCAGTTCTTTCCTAGCGGGGAACACAGATACGCAGTATTTT | CASSSFLAGNTDTQYF
TRBJ2-7 | TRBD2 | . | TRBV9 | TGTGCCAGCAGCCTAAATAGCGGGAGGGACGGTACCTACGAGCAGTACTTC | CASSLNSGRDGTYEQYF
TRBJ1-6 | . | . | TRBV19 | TGTGCCAGTAGTACTACGGGGGGGTCACCCCTCCACTTT | CASSTTGGSPLHF
TRBJ2-7 | . | . | TRBV19 | TGTGCCAGCAAGGGGGACTACGAGCAGTACTTC | CASKGDYEQYF
TRBJ1-1 | TRBD1 | . | TRBV5-1 | TGCGCCAGCAGCTTGGATCCAGGGGGCGCGGGGAACACTGAAGCTTTCTTT | CASSLDPGGAGNTEAFF
TRBJ2-3 | TRBD2 | . | TRBV5-6 | TGTGCCAGCAGCTTGGCTTTAGCGGGAGTAGATACGCAGTATTTT | CASSLALAGVDTQYF
TRBJ2-7 | TRBD1 | . | TRBV4-1 | TGCGCCAGCAGCCAGATAGACAGGGGGCTCTACGAGCAGTACTTC | CASSQIDRGLYEQYF
TRBJ2-3 | . | . | TRBV27 | TGTGCCAGCGGGGATGTGTTGGTTACAGGAACAGATACGCAGTATTTT | CASGDVLVTGTDTQYF
TRBJ2-6 | . | . | TRBV13 | TGTGCCAGCAGCTCGGCACTAGGACCAGGGGCCAACGTCCTGACTTTC | CASSSALGPGANVLTF
TRBJ2-7 | TRBD2 | . | TRBV15 | TGTGCCACCAGACAAATTGGCGGGGGAAAATACGAGCAGTACTTC | CATRQIGGGKYEQYF
TRBJ1-4 | . | . | TRBV7-9 | TGTGCCAGCAGTGTCTTGGGTGAAAAACTGTTTTTT | CASSVLGEKLFF
TRBJ2-7 | . | . | TRBV19 | TGTGCCAGTAGTATTCGGACGGGGACCGACGAGCAGTACTTC | CASSIRTGTDEQYF
TRBJ1-5 | . | . | TRBV23-1 | TGCGCCAGCAGTCAATGGGCCGACAGGTCCTATAGCAATCAGCCCCAGCATTTT | CASSQWADRSYSNQPQHF
TRBJ2-1 | . | . | TRBV5-1 | TGCGCCAGCAGCTTGGCCGACAGCGTCACCTCAGCCTACAATGAGCAGTTCTTC | CASSLADSVTSAYNEQFF
TRBJ2-3 | TRBD2 | . | TRBV5-4 | TGTGCCAGCAGCTTGGTAGTGCAGACTAGCGGCACAGATACGCAGTATTTT | CASSLVVQTSGTDTQYF
TRBJ2-1 | TRBD1 | . | TRBV11-2 | TGTGCCAGCAGCTGGACCGGGACAGGCCTCTACAATGAGCAGTTCTTC | CASSWTGTGLYNEQFF
TRBJ2-1 | . | . | TRBV6-5 | TGTGCCAGCAGCCCACTCGGGAATGAGCAGTTCTTC | CASSPLGNEQFF
TRBJ1-5 | . | . | TRBV27 | TGTGCCAGCAGTTCGATCGGGTCCGATCAGCCCCAGCATTTT | CASSSIGSDQPQHF
TRBJ1-2 | . | . | TRBV4-1 | TGCGCCAGCAGCCCCACAGGGTTAGCTAACTATGGCTACACCTTC | CASSPTGLANYGYTF
TRBJ2-3 | . | . | TRBV7-9 | TGTGCCAGCAGCTTAATTAGCTTAGCTGGGATCACAGATACGCAGTATTTT | CASSLISLAGITDTQYF
TRBJ2-2 | . | . | TRBV11-2 | TGTGCCAGCAGTTCCCACACCGGGGAGCTGTTTTTT | CASSSHTGELFF
TRBJ1-2 | . | . | TRBV4-1 | TGCGCCAGCAGCCAAGCTCAGGGAGGGGGTGGCTACACCTTC | CASSQAQGGGGYTF
TRBJ1-2 | . | . | TRBV27 | TGTGCCAGCAGTCCCTCTGGGGGGGAGACATTGGGAGGCTACACCTTC | CASSPSGGETLGGYTF
TRBJ1-5 | . | . | TRBV19 | TGTGCCAGTAGTGACCGACAGACATGGGCGCCCCAGCATTTT | CASSDRQTWAPQHF
TRBJ2-1 | TRBD2 | . | TRBV11-2 | TGTGCCAGCCGACTAGCGGGGGACAATGAGCAGTTCTTC | CASRLAGDNEQFF
TRBJ2-3 | . | once | TRBV2 | TGTGCCAGCAGTACGGGGACGGATGCAGATACGCAGTATTTT | CASSTGTDADTQYF
TRBJ2-5 | . | . | TRBV27 | TGTGCCAGCAGTCGGGGTCAAGAGACCCAGTACTTC | CASSRGQETQYF
TRBJ2-7 | TRBD1 | . | TRBV11-1 | TGTGCCAGCAGCTACTTCACGGACAGGGACTACGAGCAGTACTTC | CASSYFTDRDYEQYF
TRBJ1-2 | . | . | TRBV7-9 | TGTGCCAGCAGCTCCTGGACCGGGACGGGGAACTATGGCTACACCTTC | CASSSWTGTGNYGYTF
TRBJ1-1 | . | . | TRBV5-6 | TGTGCCAGCAGCCTAACGTTGAACACTGAAGCTTTCTTT | CASSLTLNTEAFF